This note documents a single TCR beta chain sequence. Its antigen is not identified. The ends were cut back, 5 bases at V and 1 base at J, with 6 bases in the middle. This CDR3 contains 13 residues. Germline CDR1 is WNHNN and CDR2 is SYGVQD (reference sequence). Using immunoSEQ multiplex PCR, the repertoire was profiled, and TCRdb retains in-frame clones only, with some absent. The data contain over 5,500 clones, about 80% of them singletons. After autologous stem cell transplantation all patients relapsed, and prior brentuximab vedotin exposure differed between cohorts. Under best response, outcomes were complete response, partial response or progressive disease. This entry belongs to a study of PD-1 blockade in classical Hodgkin lymphoma. General study points: When nivolumab was started under 1 year after ASCT, patients were excluded. Newly diagnosed patients had diversity similar to the baseline diversity of complete responders. A significant rise in TCR diversity was seen by C4D1 for CD4+ cells but not for CD8+ cells.

The source was peripheral blood mononuclear cells (PBMCs), collected at baseline. The gene calls are TRBV10-1 and TRBJ1-5; D is unclear. The receptor's source is a human donor with classical Hodgkin lymphoma. The CDR3 DNA reads TGCGCCAGCAGTCTGGACAGCAATCAGCCCCAGCATTTT. This translates into CASSLDSNQPQHF.